The 22 T cell receptor beta chains below were found in one sample sequenced in a study of T-cell memory formation after mild COVID-19 (dated by TCRdb to the early 2020s). Preparation of the library involved 5' RACE. The data were produced on an Illumina NovaSeq 6000. Starting from the raw public reads, TCRdb applied fastp trimming at Q25, assembled clones with MiXCR and retained in-frame beta chains. Rows are unified per CDR3 protein, each entry keeping the most common DNA and genes. This sample comprises about 350,000 distinct CDR3 sequences, approximately 13% of them detected only once. 20% to 25% of the sample comes from the top ten. Sequences were obtained from PBMCs or a T cell subset sorted from them (not recorded which). The receptors shown here come from a young man who had mild COVID-19 (a few samples of this study predate the infection). The sample titles of this study are shuffled in the database, so cell type and time point are left out; the donor was told from shared clones.

The chain carries TRBV5-1 and TRBJ2-5, with TRBD2 matching 13 bases. This CDR3 comprises 16 residues. Germline CDR1 is SGHRS and CDR2 is YFSETQ. The trim removed 2 bases at V and 1 base at J, leaving 2 bases unmatched. CDR3 in DNA: TGCGCCAGCAGCTTTAGACTAGCGGGGGGCCAAGAGACCCAGTACTTC. Translated, it gives CASSFRLAGGQETQYF.

This clonotype was seen a few times. The chain links TRBV7-2 to TRBJ1-2, with 8 bases fitting TRBD1. Germline lookup yields CDR1 SGHTA and CDR2 FQGNSA. The CDR3 covers 13 residues. V gave up 8 bases and J gave up 7 bases; unmatched junction bases: 9. CDR3 in DNA: TGTGCCAGCCACCATGACAGGGGACGTGGCTACACCTTC. This gives the protein CASHHDRGRGYTF.

This clonotype was detected a few times. The chain is built from TRBV19 and TRBJ1-1; D uncertain. The CDR3 loop spans 15 amino acids. V dropped 5 bases and J dropped 4 bases, with 17 bases sitting between them. Germline V gene sequence: CDR1 LNHDA, CDR2 SQIVND (reference sequence). The DNA of the CDR3 is TGTGCCAGTAGTCCAGGAGTATCAAGTAGCACTGAAGCTTTCTTT. It translates to CASSPGVSSSTEAFF.

In its sample, this clonotype was seen many times. One end of the junction fails to match germline, which may point to a read error. CDR3 sequence reads: CASSLQQGAEVF. As DNA, the CDR3 is TGCGCCAGCAGCCTCCAACAGGGGGCCGAGGTCTTT. The J gene is TRBJ1-1, the V gene TRBV4-1; 9 bases are a match to TRBD1. The CDR3 totals 12 residues. The germline V gene has CDR1 MGHRA and CDR2 YSYEKL.

This clonotype was recorded a few times. The chain links TRBV4-3 to TRBJ2-7; tentatively, D is TRBD1 or TRBD2 (5 bases each). CDR1 is LGHNA and CDR2 is YSLEER in the germline V gene. Trimming pared 2 bases from V and 0 bases from J, leaving 11 bases between. The CDR3 has 15 residues. The CDR3: CASSQYGARSYEQYF. The CDR3 coding sequence is TGCGCCAGCAGCCAATACGGGGCCCGCTCCTACGAGCAGTACTTC.

The chain carries TRBV7-9 and TRBJ2-5; TRBD2 matches at 10 bases. Germline CDR1 reads SEHNR; CDR2 reads FQNEAQ (reference sequence). The CDR3 spans 16 residues. The J segment lost 2 bases and the V segment lost 4 bases, leaving 7 bases of the junction unmatched. DNA of the CDR3: TGTGCCAGCAGCTCAGTTAGGACTAGCGGACAAGAGACCCAGTACTTC. Amino acid sequence: CASSSVRTSGQETQYF.

This clonotype turned up a few times. This chain connects TRBV9 to TRBJ1-6, with D possibly being TRBD1 (6 bases). V lost 4 bases to trimming and J lost 9 bases, with 17 bases between them. The germline V gene has CDR1 SGDLS and CDR2 YYNGEE. The CDR3 covers 15 residues. CDR3 amino acids: CASSTDGGAGSPLHF. Written as DNA, the CDR3 is TGTGCCAGCAGCACCGACGGGGGCGCAGGTTCACCCCTCCACTTT.

This clonotype was detected a few times. CDR3 amino acids: CASSDNTEGGLYEQYF. The CDR3 nucleotides read TGTGCCAGCAGCGACAACACTGAGGGGGGCCTCTACGAGCAGTACTTC. V is TRBV12-3 or TRBV12-4 and J is TRBJ2-7, with D perhaps matching TRBD1 or TRBD2 (6 bases each). Trimming stripped 6 bases from V and 3 bases from J, with 21 bases between. The CDR3 consists of 16 residues.

There are many counts of this clonotype. V is TRBV11-3 and J is TRBJ2-1; D is unclear. CDR3 length: 12 amino acids. The germline gives CDR1 SGHNT, CDR2 YENEEA. V shed 3 bases and J shed 5 bases, with 5 bases lying between them. CDR3 sequence reads: CASSFTNNEQFF. DNA for the CDR3: TGTGCCAGCAGCTTTACCAACAATGAGCAGTTCTTC.

This chain joins TRBV29-1 and TRBJ2-5; no definite D call. The CDR3 spans 11 residues. Trimming stripped 7 bases from V and 4 bases from J, with 10 bases between. Germline CDR1 reads SQVTM; CDR2 reads ANQGSEA. The CDR3 here is CSGRSGETQYF. The DNA of the CDR3 is TGCAGCGGGAGATCTGGAGAGACCCAGTACTTC.

This clonotype appeared a few times. The chain carries TRBV20-1 and TRBJ1-5; 8 nucleotides align to TRBD1. This CDR3 is built from 12 residues. The V gene's germline CDR1 is DFQATT and CDR2 SNEGSKA (reference sequence). Trimming cost V 5 bases and J 6 bases; bases outside gene matches: 3. CDR3 residues: CSARQGSQPQHF. The CDR3 DNA reads TGCAGTGCTCGACAGGGGAGTCAGCCCCAGCATTTT.

The sample holds a few counts of this clonotype. The chain's CDR3 is CASSQDPRDQPQHF. DNA of the CDR3: TGCGCCAGCAGCCAAGATCCGAGGGATCAGCCCCAGCATTTT. The V gene is TRBV4-1, the J gene TRBJ1-5; D gene unclear. Trimming stripped 0 bases from V and 5 bases from J, with 8 bases between. Germline CDR1 MGHRA, CDR2 YSYEKL. The CDR3 loop spans 14 amino acids.

The chain is built from TRBV20-1 and TRBJ2-3; TRBD1 is a possible D gene (6 bases). The CDR3 is made up of 12 amino acids. The V end lost 6 bases, the J end lost 7 bases, and 14 bases lay between the germline ends. The germline gives CDR1 DFQATT, CDR2 SNEGSKA (reference sequence). For the CDR3, the DNA is TGCAGTGCCCTCCAGGGGTTGTATACGCAGTATTTT. It yields the protein CSALQGLYTQYF.

This chain connects TRBV11-2 to TRBJ1-6, with D perhaps TRBD1 (5 bases). The CDR3 is 13 amino acids. V was cut by 0 bases and J by 15 bases, with 12 bases left in between. Germline CDR1 and CDR2: SGHAT and FQNNGV. As DNA, the CDR3 is TGTGCCAGCAGCTTAGATGCCCTGGGACGCCTCCACTTT. It translates to CASSLDALGRLHF.

V gene TRBV14 combines with J gene TRBJ1-3; D is ambiguous. The germline V gene encodes CDR1 SGHDN and CDR2 FVKESK. V dropped 1 base and J dropped 5 bases, with 9 bases sitting between them. This CDR3 has 14 amino acids. For the CDR3, the DNA is TGTGCCAGCAGCCAAGCTGGCAATCGAAACACCATATATTTT. Translated: CASSQAGNRNTIYF.

This clonotype was detected only a few times. The genes are TRBV10-3 and TRBJ1-6; 9 bases are shared with TRBD1. The CDR3 is 16 amino acids. The junction had 3 bases not matched to a gene; V was cut back by 3 bases and J by 3 bases. Germline V lookup: CDR1 ENHRY, CDR2 SYGVKD. The CDR3 bases are TGTGCCATCAGTGAACAGGGGGCAAACTATAATTCACCCCTCCACTTT. Residues: CAISEQGANYNSPLHF.

This clonotype was detected a few times. The V gene is TRBV3-1, the J gene TRBJ2-5; 7 nucleotides agree with TRBD1. The CDR3 has 16 amino acids. V lost 0 bases, J lost 5 bases, and 9 bases stayed unmatched. The V gene's germline CDR1 is LGHDT and CDR2 YNNKEL (reference sequence). The CDR3 sequence is CASSQDGGRGTETQYF. The DNA of the CDR3 is TGTGCCAGCAGCCAAGATGGTGGCAGGGGGACCGAGACCCAGTACTTC.

This clonotype was seen repeatedly, ten times or more. J is TRBJ1-1 and V is TRBV9, with D perhaps matching TRBD1 (5 bases). Trimming cost V 3 bases and J 1 base, with 7 bases left between them. The CDR3 totals 13 residues. Germline CDR1 SGDLS, CDR2 YYNGEE. The CDR3 protein is CASSAGGNTEAFF. The CDR3 DNA reads as TGTGCCAGCAGCGCCGGGGGGAACACTGAAGCTTTCTTT. The full variable domain, its missing parts supplied by reference TRBV9 and TRBJ1-1, is DSGVTQTPKHLITATGQRVTLRCSPRSGDLSVYWYQQSLDQGLQFLIQYYNGEERAKGNILERFSAQQFPDLHSELNLSSLELGDSALYFCASSAGGNTEAFFGQGTRLTVV.

This clonotype was seen a handful of times. The rearrangement uses TRBV12-3 or TRBV12-4 and TRBJ2-2, with TRBD2 as a possible D gene (6 bases). V shed 3 bases and J shed 3 bases, with 11 bases lying between them. There are 15 residues in the CDR3. The CDR3 loop reads CASSFRGSYTGELFF. In DNA, the CDR3 is TGTGCCAGCAGTTTCCGGGGGAGTTACACCGGGGAGCTGTTTTTT.

This clonotype was seen only a few times. The J gene is TRBJ1-2, the V gene TRBV6-5, with unresolved D. Per the germline V gene, CDR1 is MNHEY and CDR2 is SVGAGI. This CDR3 is 13 amino acids long. Trimming left V 8 bases short and J 3 bases short, with 13 bases between. In DNA form, the CDR3 reads TGTGCCAGCGCCCGTGGGGTTGACTATGGCTACACCTTC. Its translation is CASARGVDYGYTF.

The chain couples TRBV5-4 to TRBJ1-2, with 8 nucleotides matching TRBD1. The CDR3 consists of 17 residues. V lost 6 bases to trimming and J lost 4 bases; unmatched junction nucleotides: 17. Per germline, CDR1 SGHNT and CDR2 YYREEE (reference sequence). For the CDR3, the DNA is TGTGCCAGCACCATTGGACAGGGACTTGATAGTAGCTATGGCTACACCTTC. It is translated as CASTIGQGLDSSYGYTF. Full variable domain (remainder filled in from reference TRBV5-4 and TRBJ1-2): ETGVTQSPTHLIKTRGQQVTLRCSSQSGHNTVSWYQQALGQGPQFIFQYYREEENGRGNFPPRFSGLQFPNYSSELNVNALELDDSALYLCASTIGQGLDSSYGYTFGSGTRLTVV.

This clonotype was recorded at least ten times. The genes are TRBV7-8 and TRBJ2-7; TRBD1 is a possible D gene (5 bases). CDR3 length equals 14 residues. Per germline, CDR1 SGHVS and CDR2 FQNEAQ. V was pared by 5 bases and J by 7 bases, with 18 bases between. CDR3 in DNA: TGTGCCAGCAGCCCCCTCGTCGGACAATCAGAGCAGTACGTC. Translated, it gives CASSPLVGQSEQYV.